This T cell receptor (beta chain) was documented in a study of T cells in tumors after PD-1 blockade. Overall study: During anti-PD-1 treatment, some patients continued daily vismodegib 150 mg. Mean per blood sample: about 110,000 templates (roughly 21,000-270,000), approximately 37,000 unique clonotypes. Study-level results: Blood contained about 40% of the tumor's TCR clonotypes.

V gave up 3 bases and J gave up 5 bases, with 14 bases separating them. The CDR3 is made up of 15 amino acids. The V gene's germline CDR1 is SGHDN and CDR2 FVKESK. Data came from immunoSEQ multiplex PCR; TCRdb stores just in-frame clones and leaves some out. Found here are some 66,000 clones, around 74% of them singletons; the top ten hold 4% to 5%. Comments on this clone: Its antigen is as yet unknown.

The TCR was taken from a human donor with basal cell carcinoma. Specimen: PBMCs, collected after anti-PD-1 treatment. The V and J genes are TRBV14 and TRBJ2-1; D might be TRBD1 (6 bases). CDR3 region: CASSQRAGVNNEQFF. CDR3 coding DNA: TGTGCCAGCAGCCAGAGGGCAGGGGTCAACAATGAGCAGTTCTTC.